The 4 T cell receptor beta chains below all came from one sample that was sequenced in a study of shared clonotypes between healthy human individuals. This table comes from immunoSEQ multiplex PCR, and its TCRdb copy is limited to in-frame clones, with some not included. The sample carries under 2,500,000 clones, approximately 96% recorded once. Sequencing was carried out using naive CD4+ T cells sorted from blood. Subset of the sample: CD45RA+ positively selected. The receptors shown here come from a man aged 18 to 29 in good health.

This chain joins TRBV6-5 and TRBJ1-1; maybe TRBD1 (5 bases). Germline CDR1 MNHEY, CDR2 SVGAGI. Trimming took off 5 bases at V and 0 bases at J, with 13 bases between the two ends. This CDR3 is built from 15 residues. The CDR3 nucleotides read TGTGCCAGCAGTCCATTGGGGGTCATGAACACTGAAGCTTTCTTT. As protein: CASSPLGVMNTEAFF.

The chain couples TRBV6-1 to TRBJ2-5, with 7 bases identical to TRBD1. The CDR3 has 16 residues. Germline V lookup: CDR1 MNHNS, CDR2 SASEGT. The V gene end was trimmed by 4 bases and the J gene end by 0 bases; junction bases not matched to a gene: 8. This CDR3 is CASSATSTGYQETQYF. CDR3 DNA sequence: TGTGCCAGCAGTGCTACCTCGACAGGGTACCAAGAGACCCAGTACTTC.

The chain carries TRBV25-1 and TRBJ1-1; D perhaps matches TRBD1 (5 bases). This CDR3 has 15 amino acids. The V end was cut by 2 bases, the J end by 1 base, with 11 bases between. Germline CDR1 is MGHDK and CDR2 is SYGVNS. The CDR3, as DNA: TGTGCCAGCAGTGAACCGGGACCGGCGAACACTGAAGCTTTCTTT. Its protein is CASSEPGPANTEAFF.

The chain uses TRBV12-5 and TRBJ2-7; D remains unclear. Trimming pared 1 base from V and 0 bases from J, leaving 7 bases between. Germline V lookup: CDR1 LGHNT, CDR2 FRNRAP. There are 14 residues in the CDR3. The CDR3 nucleotides are TGTGCTAGTGGTTTGGATAGGGACTCCTACGAGCAGTACTTC. As protein: CASGLDRDSYEQYF.